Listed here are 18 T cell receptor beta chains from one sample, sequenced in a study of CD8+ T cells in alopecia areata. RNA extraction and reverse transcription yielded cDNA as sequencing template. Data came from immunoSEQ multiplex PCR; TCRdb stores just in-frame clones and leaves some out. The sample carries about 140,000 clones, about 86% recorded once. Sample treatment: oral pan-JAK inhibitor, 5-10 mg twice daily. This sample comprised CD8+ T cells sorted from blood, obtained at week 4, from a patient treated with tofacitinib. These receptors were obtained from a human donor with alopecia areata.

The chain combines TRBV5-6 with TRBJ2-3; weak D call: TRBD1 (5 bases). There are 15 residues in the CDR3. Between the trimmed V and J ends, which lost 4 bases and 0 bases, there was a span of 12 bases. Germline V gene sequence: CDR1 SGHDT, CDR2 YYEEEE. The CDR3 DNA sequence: TGTGCCAGCAGCCCCGACAGTTGGAGCACAGATACGCAGTATTTT. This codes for CASSPDSWSTDTQYF. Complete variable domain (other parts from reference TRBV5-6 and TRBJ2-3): DAGVTQSPTHLIKTRGQQVTLRCSPKSGHDTVSWYQQALGQGPQFIFQYYEEEERQRGNFPDRFSGHQFPNYSSELNVNALLLGDSALYLCASSPDSWSTDTQYFGPGTRLTVL.

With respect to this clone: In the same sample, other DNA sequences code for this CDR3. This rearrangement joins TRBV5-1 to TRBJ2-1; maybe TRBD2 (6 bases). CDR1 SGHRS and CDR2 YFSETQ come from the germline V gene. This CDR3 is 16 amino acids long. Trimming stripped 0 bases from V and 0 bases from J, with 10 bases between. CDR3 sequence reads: CASSLVSGDSYNEQFF. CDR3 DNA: TGCGCCAGCAGCTTGGTCTCGGGGGACTCCTACAATGAGCAGTTCTTC.

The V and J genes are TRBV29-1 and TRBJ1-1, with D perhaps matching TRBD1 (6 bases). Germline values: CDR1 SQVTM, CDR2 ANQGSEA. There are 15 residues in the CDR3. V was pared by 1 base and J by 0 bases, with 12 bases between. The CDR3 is CSVEGTENLNTEAFF. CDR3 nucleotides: TGCAGCGTTGAAGGGACAGAAAACTTGAACACTGAAGCTTTCTTT.

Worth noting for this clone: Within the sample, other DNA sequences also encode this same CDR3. The CDR3, as DNA: TGCGCCAGCAGCCAAGAGGGACTACAAGAGACCCAGTACTTC. Translated, it gives CASSQEGLQETQYF. The J gene is TRBJ2-5, the V gene TRBV4-1, with 7 bases that match TRBD2. CDR3 length: 14 residues. Unmatched junction bases numbered 0, after V lost 0 bases and J lost 2 bases. CDR1 is MGHRA and CDR2 is YSYEKL in the germline V gene.

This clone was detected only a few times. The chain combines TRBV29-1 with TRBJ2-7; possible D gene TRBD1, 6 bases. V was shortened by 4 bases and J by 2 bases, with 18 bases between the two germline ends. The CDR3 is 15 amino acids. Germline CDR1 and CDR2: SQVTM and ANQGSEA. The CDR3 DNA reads TGCAGCGTTGTTCTCGCGGGCAGGGACACCTACGAGCAGTACTTC. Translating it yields CSVVLAGRDTYEQYF.

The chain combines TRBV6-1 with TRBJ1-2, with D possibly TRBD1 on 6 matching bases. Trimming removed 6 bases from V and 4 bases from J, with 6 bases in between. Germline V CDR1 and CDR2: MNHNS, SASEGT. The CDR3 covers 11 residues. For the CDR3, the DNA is TGTGCCAGCAGCAGGGGCTATGGCTACACCTTC. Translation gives CASSRGYGYTF.

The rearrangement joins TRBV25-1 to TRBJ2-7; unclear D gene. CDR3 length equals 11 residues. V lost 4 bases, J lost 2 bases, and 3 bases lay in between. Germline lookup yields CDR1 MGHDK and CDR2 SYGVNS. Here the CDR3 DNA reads TGTGCCAGCAGTGCCACCTACGAGCAGTACTTC. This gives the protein CASSATYEQYF.

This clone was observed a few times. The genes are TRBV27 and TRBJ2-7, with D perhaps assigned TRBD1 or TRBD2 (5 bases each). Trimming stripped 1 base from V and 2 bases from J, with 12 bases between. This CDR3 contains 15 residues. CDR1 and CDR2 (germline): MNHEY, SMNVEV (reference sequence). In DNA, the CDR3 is TGTGCCAGCAGTTTATGGGGCAGGGACCCCTACGAGCAGTACTTC. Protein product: CASSLWGRDPYEQYF.

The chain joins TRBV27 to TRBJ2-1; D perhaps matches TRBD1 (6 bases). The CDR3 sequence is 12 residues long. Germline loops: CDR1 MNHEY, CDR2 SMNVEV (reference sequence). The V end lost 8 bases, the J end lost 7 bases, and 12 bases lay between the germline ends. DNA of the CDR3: TGTGCCAGCTCCTCAGGGGTTAATGAGCAGTTCTTC. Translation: CASSSGVNEQFF.

The CDR3 spells CSVEGDWNEQFF. The CDR3 nucleotides read TGCAGCGTTGAGGGGGATTGGAATGAGCAGTTCTTC. The rearrangement links TRBV29-1 to TRBJ2-1; D tentatively fits TRBD1 or TRBD2 (5 bases each). Per germline, CDR1 SQVTM and CDR2 ANQGSEA. CDR3 size: 12 residues. The germline V and J ends were trimmed by 3 bases and 7 bases, with 10 bases remaining between them.

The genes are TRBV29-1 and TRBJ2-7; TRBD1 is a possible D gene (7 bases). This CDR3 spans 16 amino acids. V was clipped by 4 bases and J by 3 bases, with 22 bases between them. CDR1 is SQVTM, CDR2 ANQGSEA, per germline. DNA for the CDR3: TGCAGCGTTGGGGGGGACAGTCCCACCCGAAACTACGAGCAGTACTTC. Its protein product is CSVGGDSPTRNYEQYF.

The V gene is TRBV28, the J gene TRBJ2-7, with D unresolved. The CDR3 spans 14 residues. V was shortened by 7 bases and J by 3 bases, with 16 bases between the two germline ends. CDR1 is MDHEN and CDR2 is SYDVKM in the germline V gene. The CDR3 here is CASTVGWAFYEQYF. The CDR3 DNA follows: TGTGCCAGCACAGTGGGGTGGGCGTTCTACGAGCAGTACTTC.

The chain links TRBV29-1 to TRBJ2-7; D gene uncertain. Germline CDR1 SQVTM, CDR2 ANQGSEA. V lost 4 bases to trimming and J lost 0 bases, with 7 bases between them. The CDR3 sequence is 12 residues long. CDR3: CSVAENSYEQYF. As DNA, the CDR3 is TGCAGCGTTGCGGAGAACTCCTACGAGCAGTACTTC.

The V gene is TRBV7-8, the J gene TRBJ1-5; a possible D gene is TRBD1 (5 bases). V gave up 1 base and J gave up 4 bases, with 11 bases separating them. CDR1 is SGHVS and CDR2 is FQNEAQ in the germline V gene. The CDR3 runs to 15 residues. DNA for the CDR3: TGTGCCAGCAGCTTAGGCGTGCAGGGTAATCAGCCCCAGCATTTT. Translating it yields CASSLGVQGNQPQHF.

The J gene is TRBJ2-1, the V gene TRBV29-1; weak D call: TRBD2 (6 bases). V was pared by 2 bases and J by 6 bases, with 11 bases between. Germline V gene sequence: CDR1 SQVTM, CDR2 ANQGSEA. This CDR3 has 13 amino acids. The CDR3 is CSVETGAGNEQFF. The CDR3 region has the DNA TGCAGCGTTGAAACAGGAGCGGGCAATGAGCAGTTCTTC.

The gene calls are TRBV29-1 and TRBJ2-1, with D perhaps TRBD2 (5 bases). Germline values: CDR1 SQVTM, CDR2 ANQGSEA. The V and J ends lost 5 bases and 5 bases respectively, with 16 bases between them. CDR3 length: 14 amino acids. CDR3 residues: CSVPRLARHNEQFF. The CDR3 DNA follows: TGCAGCGTTCCGAGGCTAGCCCGACACAATGAGCAGTTCTTC.

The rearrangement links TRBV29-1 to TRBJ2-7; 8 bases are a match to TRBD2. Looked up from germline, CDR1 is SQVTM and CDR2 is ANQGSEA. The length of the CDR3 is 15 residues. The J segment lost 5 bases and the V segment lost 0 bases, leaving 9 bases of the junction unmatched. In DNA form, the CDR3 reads TGCAGCGTTGAAGATCCCAGCGGGAGACCCAACGAGCAGTACTTC. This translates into CSVEDPSGRPNEQYF.

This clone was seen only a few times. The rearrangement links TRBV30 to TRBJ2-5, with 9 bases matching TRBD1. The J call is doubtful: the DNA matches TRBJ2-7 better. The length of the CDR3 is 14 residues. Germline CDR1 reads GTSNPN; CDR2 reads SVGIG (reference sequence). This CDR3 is CATDRDRVRREQYF. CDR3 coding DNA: TGTGCCACTGACCGGGACAGGGTCCGTCGCGAGCAGTACTTC.